This TCR beta chain was sequenced during a study of blood T cells in healthy people across ages. Background on the study: T cells yielded about one barcoded beta molecule per two cells through template switching.

CDR1 is MNHEY and CDR2 is SVGAGI in the germline V gene. The V end was cut by 5 bases, the J end by 6 bases, with 18 bases between. The CDR3 sequence is 15 residues long. It was with a sample-barcoded 5' primer and a J-beta primer mix that a second PCR of roughly 7 to 12 cycles was run. Via MiXCR, TCRdb re-called the 5' RACE reads, giving one row per CDR3 protein. The sample holds about 720,000 distinct CDR3 sequences; roughly 25% are singletons and the top ten take 3% to 4.5%. This clonotype was counted once. These data are also associated with another study on T cells of mothers and their children.

The sequenced sample was blood. The sequence was collected from a boy younger than 18 in good health. This chain links TRBV6-5 with TRBJ2-3; D possibly corresponds to TRBD2 (7 bases). CDR3 sequence: CASSLLTGGGDTQYF. CDR3 nucleotides: TGTGCCAGCAGTCTCCTGACGGGGGGCGGGGATACGCAGTATTTT.